This entry features one TCR beta chain sequence. Its antigen is currently unknown. This sample stems from a study of cytomegalovirus exposure and HLA in healthy donors. Study-level points and caveats: Some V segments, TRBV6-2 and TRBV6-3 among them, were indistinguishable and were therefore excluded. CMV serostatus was the only recorded immune exposure for donors.

Use of 60 Vbeta and 13 Jbeta primers characterized the PCR. Data came from immunoSEQ multiplex PCR; TCRdb stores just in-frame clones and leaves some out. Of some 170,000 clones in the sample, roughly two thirds were seen once. Germline lookup yields CDR1 MDHEN and CDR2 SYDVKM. The CDR3 covers 13 residues. The germline V and J ends were trimmed by 2 bases and 9 bases, with 11 bases remaining between them. The sample comprised PBMCs. This rearrangement joins TRBV28 to TRBJ2-1, with D perhaps matching TRBD2 (6 bases). The receptor's source is a woman aged 30 to 39 in good health and CMV-seronegative. The CDR3 region is CASSLRLGSEQFF. CDR3 nucleotide sequence: TGTGCCAGCAGTTTACGACTAGGGAGTGAGCAGTTCTTC.